Listed here is a single T cell receptor beta chain. Its antigen is not identified. CDR3 length: 12 amino acids. The V gene's germline CDR1 is MNHEY and CDR2 SVGAGI. Trimming shortened V by 7 bases and J by 4 bases, and 8 bases separated the two germline ends. Expressed TCRB transcripts were sequenced because the entire RNA isolate underwent reverse transcription. Some clones are missing from TCRdb's copy, which holds only in-frame ones; the method was immunoSEQ multiplex PCR. The table records 500,000 to 650,000 clones, roughly an eighth of them present only once. This entry is derived from a study of beta chain features in type 1 diabetes. Study-level results: People with Type 1 diabetes carried modestly yet significantly shorter TCRB CDR3s in all four CD4+ subsets.

This receptor was taken from a man under 40 with type 1 diabetes. Sequencing was performed on naive CD4+ T cells from blood. V and J are TRBV6-5 and TRBJ1-3; D call uncertain. CDR3 residues: CASIAPGNTIYF. The CDR3 nucleotides are TGTGCCAGCATTGCGCCCGGAAACACCATATATTTT.